The 14 T cell receptor beta chains below come from one sample, sequenced in a study of blood T cell repertoires in COVID-19. Profiled with immunoSEQ multiplex PCR; TCRdb holds only in-frame clones, not every one. Of 85,000 to 90,000 clones detected, about four fifths appear once; the ten largest clones hold 1.2%. Sequenced sample: peripheral blood. The receptors shown here come from an elderly woman with acute or convalescent COVID-19.

This chain joins TRBV6-5 and TRBJ2-2; D gene unclear. With 6 bases removed from V and 0 bases from J, the gap between germline ends came to 8 bases. This CDR3 has 14 amino acids. Germline-derived CDR1 and CDR2 are MNHEY and SVGAGI. The CDR3 loop is CASRSSSNTGELFF. The CDR3, as DNA: TGTGCCAGCAGGAGTAGTTCGAACACCGGGGAGCTGTTTTTT.

In its sample, this clone was seen a few times. The rearrangement joins TRBV7-9 to TRBJ1-1; D is undetermined. The germline V gene has CDR1 SEHNR and CDR2 FQNEAQ (reference sequence). Trimming stripped 4 bases from V and 0 bases from J, with 6 bases between. This CDR3 has 13 amino acids. The CDR3: CASSSQMNTEAFF. The CDR3 region has the DNA TGTGCCAGCAGCTCACAAATGAACACTGAAGCTTTCTTT.

The chain has TRBV19 and TRBJ1-2; the match to TRBD1 covers 8 bases. CDR1 and CDR2 (germline): LNHDA, SQIVND (reference sequence). Trimming removed 9 bases from V and 4 bases from J; junction bases left unmatched: 13. There are 15 residues in the CDR3. The CDR3 nucleotides read TGTGCCAGCCTCCCCCGGGACAGGCCGACCTATGGCTACACCTTC. Its translation: CASLPRDRPTYGYTF.

In its sample, this clone was seen a few times. J is TRBJ2-2 and V is TRBV4-1, with D perhaps TRBD2 (6 bases). The CDR3 runs to 15 residues. Looked up from germline, CDR1 is MGHRA and CDR2 is YSYEKL. V shed 1 base and J shed 5 bases, with 11 bases lying between them. CDR3 sequence reads: CASSQGWGETGELFF. Here the CDR3 DNA reads TGCGCCAGCAGCCAAGGGTGGGGGGAAACCGGGGAGCTGTTTTTT.

The J gene is TRBJ2-5, the V gene TRBV6-6; D unresolved. This CDR3 region has 13 residues. V lost 6 bases to trimming and J lost 5 bases, with 13 bases between them. The germline CDR1 and CDR2 sequences are MNHNY and SVGAGI (reference sequence). As DNA, the CDR3 is TGTGCCAGCAGGCGAGGCCCTCAGGAGACCCAGTACTTC. Amino acids: CASRRGPQETQYF.

The genes are TRBV2 and TRBJ1-3, with 9 bases lining up with TRBD1. The ends lost 4 bases at V and 4 bases at J; junction bases unmatched: 8. Germline V gene sequence: CDR1 SNHLY, CDR2 FYNNEI. The CDR3 runs 16 residues. Written as DNA, the CDR3 is TGTGCCAGCAGTGCCTGGACAGGGGTAGACGGAAACACCATATATTTT. Translating gives CASSAWTGVDGNTIYF.

This clone was observed a single time. V usage is TRBV19 and J usage is TRBJ2-4; a weak D match, TRBD1 (6 bases). Germline V CDR1 and CDR2: LNHDA, SQIVND (reference sequence). There are 13 residues in the CDR3. The V end lost 7 bases, the J end lost 2 bases, and 9 bases lay between the germline ends. The CDR3 DNA follows: TGTGCCAGTACAGGGGATCCCAAAAACATTCAGTACTTC. Encoded protein: CASTGDPKNIQYF.

The rearrangement joins TRBV6-5 to TRBJ1-5; 8 bases are shared with TRBD1. V lost 7 bases and J lost 6; bases outside the gene matches: 2. The CDR3 has 12 amino acids. Looked up from germline, CDR1 is MNHEY and CDR2 is SVGAGI. This CDR3 is CASKGQGQPQHF. CDR3 DNA sequence: TGTGCCAGCAAAGGACAGGGTCAGCCCCAGCATTTT.

V and J are TRBV3-1 (or the pseudogene TRBV3-2) and TRBJ2-3, with D hard to call. The germline V and J ends were trimmed by 2 bases and 2 bases, with 8 bases remaining between them. The CDR3 is made up of 14 amino acids. CDR1 is LGHDT, CDR2 YNNKEL, per germline (reference sequence). The CDR3 is CASSQPGSTDTQYF. In DNA, the CDR3 is TGTGCCAGCAGCCAACCCGGGTCCACAGATACGCAGTATTTT.

The V gene is TRBV5-6, the J gene TRBJ2-7, with D possibly being TRBD1 (6 bases). CDR3 size: 14 residues. The germline V gene encodes CDR1 SGHDT and CDR2 YYEEEE. V was clipped by 6 bases and J by 0 bases, with 13 bases between them. CDR3 bases: TGTGCCAGCATGTTGACAGGCCTCTCCTACGAGCAGTACTTC. Amino acid sequence: CASMLTGLSYEQYF.

V gene TRBV6-5 combines with J gene TRBJ2-7, with D maybe TRBD1 (5 bases). The germline V gene encodes CDR1 MNHEY and CDR2 SVGAGI. Trimming stripped 6 bases from V and 2 bases from J, with 8 bases between. This CDR3 spans 12 amino acids. This CDR3 reads CASRKGPYEQYF. The CDR3 bases are TGTGCCAGCAGGAAGGGGCCCTACGAGCAGTACTTC.

V usage is TRBV4-1 and J usage is TRBJ2-7; D is ambiguous. V lost 0 bases to trimming and J lost 2 bases, with 11 bases between them. Germline V gene data show CDR1 as MGHRA and CDR2 as YSYEKL. The CDR3 runs to 15 residues. CDR3 sequence: CASSQEQQSTYEQYF. CDR3 nucleotides: TGCGCCAGCAGCCAAGAGCAACAGTCTACCTACGAGCAGTACTTC.

A single count supports this clone. The V gene is TRBV6-6, the J gene TRBJ2-1, with a tentative D call TRBD2 (5 bases). This CDR3 has 14 amino acids. Between the trimmed V and J ends, which lost 8 bases and 1 base, there was a span of 12 bases. From germline, CDR1 is MNHNY and CDR2 SVGAGI (reference sequence). The CDR3 protein is CASSDRGSYNEQFF. CDR3 bases: TGTGCCAGCTCTGACCGGGGATCCTACAATGAGCAGTTCTTC.

This chain's CDR3 is CASRLLAGGQDTQYF. The DNA of the CDR3 is TGTGCCAGCAGGTTACTAGCGGGGGGGCAAGATACGCAGTATTTT. The rearrangement links TRBV7-9 to TRBJ2-3; 13 nucleotides line up with TRBD2. Looked up from germline, CDR1 is SEHNR and CDR2 is FQNEAQ (reference sequence). The CDR3 consists of 15 residues. With V trimmed by 6 bases and J by 5 bases, 5 bases remained unmatched. Based on the CDR3 plus reference TRBV7-9 and TRBJ2-3, the full variable domain is DTGVSQNPRHKITKRGQNVTFRCDPISEHNRLYWYRQTLGQGPEFLTYFQNEAQLEKSRLLSDRFSAERPKGSFSTLEIQRTEQGDSAMYLCASRLLAGGQDTQYFGPGTRLTVL.